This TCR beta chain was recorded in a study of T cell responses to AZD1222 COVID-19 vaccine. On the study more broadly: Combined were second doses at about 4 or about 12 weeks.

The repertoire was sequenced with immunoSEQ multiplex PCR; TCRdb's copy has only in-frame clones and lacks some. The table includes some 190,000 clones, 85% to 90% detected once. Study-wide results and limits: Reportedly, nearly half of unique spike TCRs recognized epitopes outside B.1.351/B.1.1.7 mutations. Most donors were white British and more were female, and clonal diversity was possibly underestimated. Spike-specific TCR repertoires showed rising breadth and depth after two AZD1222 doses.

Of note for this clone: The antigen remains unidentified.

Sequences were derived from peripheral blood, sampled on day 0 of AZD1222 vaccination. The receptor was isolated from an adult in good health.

CDR3: CASSPPVNRGDTGELFF. CDR3 in DNA: TGTGCCAGCTCACCACCGGTTAACAGGGGGGACACCGGGGAGCTGTTTTTT. The chain couples TRBV18 to TRBJ2-2, with 8 positions matching TRBD1. CDR3 length equals 17 residues. V was pared by 0 bases and J by 3 bases, with 6 bases of the junction left unmatched. Germline CDR1 is KGHSH and CDR2 is LQKENI.